Listed below are T cell receptor beta chains from one sample, sequenced in a study of early T cells in non-severe SARS-CoV-2 infection. One entry per CDR3 protein results from TCRdb running MiXCR on the 5' RACE reads. The table records about 52,000 distinct CDR3 sequences, approximately 9.9% of them present only once. The source material was whole blood. These receptors all stem from an adult who was a healthcare worker with PCR-confirmed SARS-CoV-2 infection or an uninfected control (not recorded which). CDR3s include the opening cysteine and the closing phenylalanine or tryptophan. The D gene is left open where the match is weak. Size is omitted from some rows. Given values are once, few, many or a class for expanded clones.

J,size,V,D,CDR3,DNA
TRBJ2-3,many,TRBV15,-,CATSRGKGSTDTQYF,TGTGCCACCAGCAGAGGCAAGGGGAGCACAGATACGCAGTATTTT
TRBJ2-7,-,TRBV5-1,-,CASSDHLGAYEQYF,TGCGCCAGCAGCGATCATCTAGGGGCATACGAGCAGTACTTC
TRBJ1-5,-,TRBV6-6,-,CASSYGEGSGNQPQHF,TGTGCCAGCAGTTACGGGGAGGGATCTGGCAATCAGCCCCAGCATTTT
TRBJ1-6,many,TRBV7-2,-,CASSLALGGSPLHF,TGTGCCAGCAGCTTAGCCCTGGGAGGATCACCCCTCCACTTT
TRBJ1-3,-,TRBV4-2,TRBD1,CASSHLGQSGNTIYF,TGTGCCAGCAGCCACCTGGGACAGTCCGGAAACACCATATATTTT
TRBJ2-1,-,TRBV20-1,-,CSALGNLNEQFF,TGCAGTGCCCTAGGGAATCTCAATGAGCAGTTCTTC
TRBJ2-5,many,TRBV28,TRBD1,CASSPRRLRDRGLSETQYF,TGTGCCAGCAGCCCTCGACGTCTACGGGACAGGGGGCTTTCAGAGACCCAGTACTTC
TRBJ1-2,-,TRBV2,TRBD1,CASSGPDRAAAGYTF,TGTGCCAGCTCAGGCCCCGACAGGGCAGCGGCTGGCTACACCTTC
TRBJ2-3,few,TRBV7-3,-,CASSLADSTDTQYF,TGTGCCAGCAGCTTAGCGGACTCCACAGATACGCAGTATTTT
TRBJ1-1,-,TRBV2,-,CASKLEAFF,TGTGCCAGCAAACTGGAAGCTTTCTTT
TRBJ1-1,many,TRBV7-9,-,CASSLEAANTEAFF,TGTGCCAGCAGCTTAGAAGCGGCGAACACTGAAGCTTTCTTT